The rows below give T cell receptor beta chains drawn from one sample of a study of blood T cell repertoires in COVID-19. Measured with immunoSEQ multiplex PCR; TCRdb has only the in-frame clones, and not every one. This sample has under 300,000 clones; about 85% occur once, and the top ten carry under 7%. The sequenced sample consisted of PBMCs or T cells enriched from blood (not recorded which). These receptors were collected from a woman aged 50 to 65 who had been exposed to COVID-19. CDR3s include the opening cysteine and the closing phenylalanine or tryptophan. The D gene is left open where the match is weak. The size field is filled for only some rows; it gives once, few, many or a size class.

-	-	TRBV7-2	TRBJ2-2	TGTGCCAGCAGCCGTACAGGGTCGAACACCGGGGAGCTGTTTTTT	CASSRTGSNTGELFF
-	-	TRBV5-1	TRBJ1-4	TGCGCCAGCAGCTACTCGGGCCGGGGACTTCATAATGAAAAACTGTTTTTT	CASSYSGRGLHNEKLFF
-	-	TRBV24-1	TRBJ1-1	TGTGCCACTCGGCTCAGGGATAACACTGAAGCTTTCTTT	CATRLRDNTEAFF
once	-	TRBV18	TRBJ1-1	TGTGCCAGCTCACCCAAAGGGGGGGCTGAAGCTTTCTTT	CASSPKGGAEAFF
-	TRBD2	TRBV19	TRBJ2-3	TGTGCCAGTAGTACCCATACTCCCGGGGGGACAGATACGCAGTATTTT	CASSTHTPGGTDTQYF
-	TRBD1	TRBV18	TRBJ1-5	TGTGCCAGCTCCCGGGACAGTAATCAGCCCCAGCATTTT	CASSRDSNQPQHF
-	TRBD2	TRBV6-1	TRBJ2-3	TGTGCCAGCAGTGTACGACTAGCGGGGGGGAACACAGATACGCAGTATTTT	CASSVRLAGGNTDTQYF
-	-	TRBV28	TRBJ1-4	TGTGCCAGCAGTCCCCTTACACCTAATGAAAAACTGTTTTTT	CASSPLTPNEKLFF
-	-	TRBV19	TRBJ1-1	TGTGCCAGTAGTGGAGACAGGCGTGACACTGAAGCTTTCTTT	CASSGDRRDTEAFF
-	TRBD2	TRBV5-4	TRBJ2-5	TGTGCCAGCAGCTTGCCGCCAGCGGGGGGGACAGAGACCCAGTACTTC	CASSLPPAGGTETQYF
-	TRBD1	TRBV11-1	TRBJ2-2	TGTGCCAGCACCCCCCGGAAGGACAGGCACCCCGGGGAGCTGTTTTTT	CASTPRKDRHPGELFF
-	TRBD1	TRBV12-5	TRBJ2-5	TGTGCTAGTGGTACCGGGACAGGTCAAGAGACCCAGTACTTC	CASGTGTGQETQYF
few	-	TRBV10-3	TRBJ1-4	TGTGCCATCAGTGAGACGAGGGTGGCGCTCGAAAAACTGTTTTTT	CAISETRVALEKLFF
-	-	TRBV6-5	TRBJ1-1	TGTGCCAGCAACAGAGACACTGAAGCTTTCTTT	CASNRDTEAFF